Sequencing of this T cell receptor (beta chain) was carried out in a study of blood T cell repertoires in COVID-19. Looking at the study overall: Sites across the United States, Italy and Spain contributed samples from acute and convalescent COVID-19. Nucleic acid was either cDNA or gDNA, and it came from T cells, B-cell-depleted T cells, or PBMCs.

V lost 3 bases, J lost 2 bases, and 3 bases stayed unmatched. Looked up from germline, CDR1 is LNHDA and CDR2 is SQIVND (reference sequence). This CDR3 is 15 amino acids long. Profiled with immunoSEQ multiplex PCR; TCRdb holds only in-frame clones, not every one. The sample lists approximately 170,000 clones; roughly four fifths were seen once. This sequence was found in a woman in her 50s with acute or convalescent COVID-19. Sequencing was done on a sample of peripheral blood. The chain couples TRBV19 to TRBJ2-7; 11 bases fit TRBD2. The CDR3, as DNA: TGTGCCAGTAGTATCGCACTAGCGGGGGCCTACGAGCAGTACTTC. Translation: CASSIALAGAYEQYF. Full variable domain (rest looked up from reference TRBV19 and TRBJ2-7): DGGITQSPKYLFRKEGQNVTLSCEQNLNHDAMYWYRQDPGQGLRLIYYSQIVNDFQKGDIAEGYSVSREKKESFPLTVTSAQKNPTAFYLCASSIALAGAYEQYFGPGTRLTVT.